This entry lists 13 T cell receptor beta chains sequenced from one sample in a study of T cell responses to AZD1222 COVID-19 vaccine. Method: immunoSEQ multiplex PCR; TCRdb's copy keeps in-frame clones and lacks some. The table has about 160,000 clones, about 91% seen once; the top ten hold around 0.99%. Here the sequenced sample was peripheral blood, taken 28 days after the second AZD1222 dose. These receptor sequences come from an adult who received the AZD1222 COVID-19 vaccine.

In DNA form, the CDR3 reads TGTGCCAGCAGTTCGCGGGAGAACACTGAAGCTTTCTTT. Its translation: CASSSRENTEAFF. The rearrangement joins TRBV2 to TRBJ1-1; D uncertain. Trimming took 5 bases from V and 1 from J, leaving 8 bases between them. The germline gives CDR1 SNHLY, CDR2 FYNNEI. This CDR3 region has 13 residues.

This clone was seen more than once but under ten times. This sequence joins TRBV7-9 and TRBJ1-5, with 7 bases that match TRBD1. With 5 bases clipped from V and 2 bases from J, the junction kept 3 bases outside the gene matches. CDR1 is SEHNR and CDR2 is FQNEAQ in the germline V gene (reference sequence). There are 14 residues in the CDR3. CDR3 nucleotide sequence: TGTGCCAGCAGCCAAGGGACAGGCAATCAGCCCCAGCATTTT. This encodes CASSQGTGNQPQHF. The full variable domain, its missing parts supplied by reference TRBV7-9 and TRBJ1-5, is DTGVSQNPRHKITKRGQNVTFRCDPISEHNRLYWYRQTLGQGPEFLTYFQNEAQLEKSRLLSDRFSAERPKGSFSTLEIQRTEQGDSAMYLCASSQGTGNQPQHFGDGTRLSIL.

This clone occurred once. For the CDR3, the DNA is TGTGCCAGTAGTATCCCTGAGGACAGATCCTTGATGAACACTGAAGCTTTCTTT. Translating it yields CASSIPEDRSLMNTEAFF. This chain uses TRBV19 with TRBJ1-1, with a weak D call TRBD1 (6 bases). Trimming removed 3 bases at V and 0 bases at J, with 20 bases between. Germline V gene data show CDR1 as LNHDA and CDR2 as SQIVND (reference sequence). The CDR3 covers 18 residues.

V and J are TRBV3-1 (or the pseudogene TRBV3-2) and TRBJ2-2, with D possibly being TRBD1 (5 bases). Trimming removed 3 bases from V and 7 bases from J, with 18 bases in between. The CDR3 is made up of 16 amino acids. Germline V gives CDR1 LGHDT, CDR2 YNNKEL (reference sequence). The CDR3 sequence: CASSHALRVLRGELFF. The CDR3 DNA sequence: TGTGCCAGCAGCCATGCCCTCAGGGTATTGCGCGGGGAGCTGTTTTTT.

With respect to this clone: Other nucleotide sequences in the sample specify the same CDR3. The J gene is TRBJ1-5, the V gene TRBV6-5; D call uncertain. This CDR3 region has 13 residues. The germline V gene has CDR1 MNHEY and CDR2 SVGAGI. Trimming took 6 bases from V and 4 from J, leaving 10 bases between them. The CDR3 coding sequence is TGTGCCAGCAGCCAGACTGGGAATCAGCCCCAGCATTTT. It is translated as CASSQTGNQPQHF.

This clone was observed once. This rearrangement joins TRBV12-3 or TRBV12-4 to TRBJ1-2; D is uncertain. This CDR3 is 12 amino acids long. V was cut by 3 bases and J by 4 bases, with 6 bases left in between. CDR3: CASSLGSYGYTF. Here the CDR3 DNA reads TGTGCCAGCAGTTTGGGGAGCTATGGCTACACCTTC.

V usage is TRBV21-1 and J usage is TRBJ2-2; TRBD1, the table's D call, lacks a check against the DNA. TRBV21-1 is classified as a pseudogene. This CDR3 has 15 residues. The CDR3 sequence is CASSKRSQGAGELFF. Here the CDR3 DNA reads TGTGCCAGCAGCAAAAGGTCACAGGGCGCCGGGGAGCTGTTTTTT.

This clone was recorded only once. V is TRBV27 and J is TRBJ1-1; D might be TRBD1 (5 bases). CDR3 length equals 15 residues. Between the trimmed V and J ends, which lost 3 bases and 4 bases, there was a span of 15 bases. Germline V gives CDR1 MNHEY, CDR2 SMNVEV (reference sequence). Here the CDR3 DNA reads TGTGCCAGCAGTTTGGGGCCATCGGTTAGCACTGAAGCTTTCTTT. Translation gives CASSLGPSVSTEAFF.

The V and J genes are TRBV11-3 and TRBJ2-1, with 12 bases matching TRBD2. The J segment lost 9 bases and the V segment lost 3 bases, leaving 9 bases of the junction unmatched. Germline CDR1 reads SGHNT; CDR2 reads YENEEA. The CDR3 extends over 16 amino acids. The CDR3 DNA reads TGTGCCAGCAGCTTCCGACTAGCGGGGGCCGGGGGTGAGCAGTTCTTC. Translated: CASSFRLAGAGGEQFF.

V usage is TRBV18 and J usage is TRBJ1-1; D ambiguous. V lost 6 bases, J lost 1 base, and 15 bases lay in between. The V gene's germline CDR1 is KGHSH and CDR2 LQKENI. This CDR3 has 15 residues. Here the CDR3 DNA reads TGTGCCAGCTCCTGGAACGATGGAGGGAACACTGAAGCTTTCTTT. Protein sequence: CASSWNDGGNTEAFF.

V gene TRBV5-1 combines with J gene TRBJ2-2; D is possibly TRBD1 (6 bases). The CDR3 is 16 amino acids. CDR1 and CDR2 from the germline V gene are SGHRS and YFSETQ. V gave up 1 base and J gave up 1 base, with 11 bases separating them. The chain's CDR3 is CASSLFGTQNTGELFF. The CDR3 DNA reads TGCGCCAGCAGCTTGTTTGGGACACAGAACACCGGGGAGCTGTTTTTT.

The chain has TRBV5-4 and TRBJ1-2; the match to TRBD1 covers 7 bases. Losses at the gene ends were 2 bases for V and 4 bases for J; bases not matched to a gene: 5. The CDR3 is made up of 14 amino acids. Germline assignment: CDR1 SGHNT and CDR2 YYREEE (reference sequence). In DNA, the CDR3 is TGTGCCAGCAGCTTAGAACAGGGGTCCTATGGCTACACCTTC. It encodes CASSLEQGSYGYTF.

The chain combines TRBV3-1 (or the pseudogene TRBV3-2) with TRBJ1-1; the match to TRBD1 covers 9 bases. This CDR3 comprises 15 residues. The V gene's germline CDR1 is LGHDT and CDR2 YNNKEL (reference sequence). V lost 7 bases and J lost 6; bases outside the gene matches: 12. CDR3 sequence: CASTRQGQGPSEAFF. CDR3 nucleotides: TGTGCCAGCACCCGGCAGGGACAGGGACCTTCTGAAGCTTTCTTT.